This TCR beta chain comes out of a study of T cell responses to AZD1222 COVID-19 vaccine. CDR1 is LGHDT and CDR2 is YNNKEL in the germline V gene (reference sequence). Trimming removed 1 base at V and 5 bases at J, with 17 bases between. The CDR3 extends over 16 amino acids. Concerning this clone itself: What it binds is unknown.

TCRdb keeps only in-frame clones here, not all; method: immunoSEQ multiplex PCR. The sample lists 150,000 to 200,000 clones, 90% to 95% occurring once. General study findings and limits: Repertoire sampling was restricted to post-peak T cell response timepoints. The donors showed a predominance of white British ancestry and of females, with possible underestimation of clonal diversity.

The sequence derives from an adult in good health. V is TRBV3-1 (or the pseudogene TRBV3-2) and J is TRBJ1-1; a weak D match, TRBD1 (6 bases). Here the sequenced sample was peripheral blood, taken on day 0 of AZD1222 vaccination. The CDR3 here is CASSQVGGQGKTEAFF. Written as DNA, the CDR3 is TGTGCCAGCAGCCAAGTCGGGGGGCAAGGGAAGACTGAAGCTTTCTTT.